This entry lists 8 T cell receptor beta chains sequenced from one sample in a study of regulatory T cells in long-lasting Graves disease. Time point: persistent/refractory GD, antithyroid drugs over 5 years with positive TRAb. PBMCs were the source of the RNA used for TCR sequencing. Building the TCR beta libraries relied on iRepertoire HTBI primers, and CDR3 regions underwent Arm-PCR. TCRdb recomputed calls from the multiplex PCR reads with MiXCR, one row per CDR3 protein. The table includes 310,000 or so distinct CDR3 sequences, around a fifth detected once. The sequencing here drew on peripheral blood mononuclear cells (PBMCs), taken when the disease was refractory, from a patient treated with antithyroid drugs. The receptors were sampled from a female donor with Graves disease.

This clonotype was picked up a small number of times. This chain joins TRBV9 and TRBJ1-2; D gene uncertain. Per germline, CDR1 SGDLS and CDR2 YYNGEE. This CDR3 contains 13 residues. Trimming took 3 bases from V and 8 from J, leaving 14 bases between them. CDR3 coding DNA: TGTGCCAGCAGCGCCCCACCTTCACAAGGCTACACCTTC. Its translation is CASSAPPSQGYTF. Together with reference TRBV9 and TRBJ1-2, the CDR3 gives the full variable domain: DSGVTQTPKHLITATGQRVTLRCSPRSGDLSVYWYQQSLDQGLQFLIQYYNGEERAKGNILERFSAQQFPDLHSELNLSSLELGDSALYFCASSAPPSQGYTFGSGTRLTVV.

This clonotype came up once. The chain has TRBV4-1 and TRBJ1-1; 9 bases line up with TRBD1. J gave up 4 bases and V 0 bases, and 3 bases lay outside the gene matches. The CDR3 extends over 15 amino acids. The germline gives CDR1 MGHRA, CDR2 YSYEKL. The CDR3 loop reads CASSQEVQGATEAFF. Written as DNA, the CDR3 is TGCGCCAGCAGCCAAGAAGTACAGGGGGCCACTGAAGCTTTCTTT.

V gene TRBV12-3 or TRBV12-4 combines with J gene TRBJ1-6; unclear D gene. This CDR3 has 14 residues. V was cut by 8 bases and J by 0 bases, with 8 bases left in between. The CDR3 spells CASWSSSYNSPLHF. DNA of the CDR3: TGTGCCAGCTGGTCGAGCTCCTATAATTCACCCCTCCACTTT.

The rearrangement links TRBV7-6 to TRBJ2-5, with D unresolved. Germline CDR1 SGHVS, CDR2 FNYEAQ. The germline V and J ends were trimmed by 0 bases and 4 bases, with 9 bases remaining between them. This CDR3 has 14 amino acids. CDR3 loop: CASSLAYIRETQYF. In nucleotides, the CDR3 is TGTGCCAGCAGCTTAGCATATATTCGAGAGACCCAGTACTTC.

Concerning this clonotype itself: A read error may explain this, as a much larger clone is one base away. The CDR3 sequence: CAISSGRPYDQYF. In nucleotides, the CDR3 is TGTGCCATCAGTAGCGGGAGACCTTACGATCAGTACTTC. The rearrangement links TRBV10-3 to TRBJ2-5, with 8 bases fitting TRBD2. V shed 5 bases and J 11 bases; nucleotides not matched to a gene: 10. Germline V CDR1 and CDR2: ENHRY, SYGVKD. The CDR3 spans 13 residues.

The chain is built from TRBV6-1 and TRBJ1-1; possible D gene TRBD1, 6 bases. The V and J ends lost 7 bases and 7 bases respectively, with 13 bases between them. The CDR3 is 12 residues long. CDR1 and CDR2 from the germline V gene are MNHNS and SASEGT. The CDR3 DNA sequence: TGTGCCAGCACCCTGGGGGGCGGTGAAGCTTTCTTT. The encoded protein is CASTLGGGEAFF.

The V and J genes are TRBV12-3 or TRBV12-4 and TRBJ2-5, with D possibly being TRBD1 (6 bases). The CDR3 sequence is 15 residues long. Between the trimmed V and J ends, which lost 10 bases and 7 bases, there was a span of 25 bases. The DNA of the CDR3 is TGTGCCACCGCTTCGAGGTCCGGGACAATGGGGACCCAGTACTTC. Translating gives CATASRSGTMGTQYF.

The V gene is TRBV13, the J gene TRBJ2-7, with D possibly being TRBD2 (5 bases). Per the germline V gene, CDR1 is PRHDT and CDR2 is FYEKMQ (reference sequence). CDR3 length: 15 amino acids. V shed 3 bases and J shed 2 bases, with 14 bases lying between them. CDR3 DNA: TGTGCCAGCAGCTTGGGCGGGTACCCCACCTACGAGCAGTACTTC. This gives the protein CASSLGGYPTYEQYF.